Listed below are T cell receptor beta chains from one sample, sequenced in a study. TCRdb re-analysed the 5' RACE reads in MiXCR, keeping a single row per CDR3 protein. The data show 12,000 or so distinct CDR3 sequences, around 54% seen once. The sequenced sample consisted of tumor-infiltrating Tregs sorted from the breast tumor. The receptors here all came from a female donor with breast cancer. The CDR3 runs from the conserved cysteine through the conserved F or W. A D gene is named only where the DNA matches it firmly. Clone size, where shown, is once, few, many, or a class for clones that have expanded.

d_call: -; v_call: TRBV12-3/TRBV12-4; j_call: TRBJ2-5; clone_size: medium-sized; cdr3_aa: CASSFPDSQETQYF; cdr3_nt: TGTGCCAGCAGTTTTCCGGACAGCCAAGAGACCCAGTACTTC
d_call: -; v_call: TRBV25-1; j_call: TRBJ1-5; clone_size: -; cdr3_aa: CASSDTRDEGNQPQHF; cdr3_nt: TGTGCCAGCAGTGATACAAGGGATGAGGGCAATCAGCCCCAGCATTTT
d_call: -; v_call: TRBV7-9; j_call: TRBJ1-1; clone_size: -; cdr3_aa: CASSRGQAAVF; cdr3_nt: TGTGCCAGCAGCCGAGGACAAGCGGCTGTGTTT
d_call: -; v_call: TRBV6-5; j_call: TRBJ1-2; clone_size: -; cdr3_aa: CASSTDSRHGYTF; cdr3_nt: TGTGCCAGCAGCACCGACAGCCGGCATGGCTACACCTTC
d_call: TRBD2; v_call: TRBV3-1; j_call: TRBJ2-2; clone_size: -; cdr3_aa: CASSQLAGADTGELFF; cdr3_nt: TGTGCCAGCAGCCAATTAGCGGGAGCGGACACCGGGGAGCTGTTTTTT
d_call: -; v_call: TRBV5-4; j_call: TRBJ2-3; clone_size: -; cdr3_aa: CASSLSIRTSHTDTQYF; cdr3_nt: TGTGCCAGCAGCTTGAGCATCAGGACTTCCCACACAGATACGCAGTATTTT
d_call: TRBD1; v_call: TRBV5-1; j_call: TRBJ1-1; clone_size: -; cdr3_aa: CASSRRTGGNTEAFF; cdr3_nt: TGCGCCAGCAGCCGTCGGACAGGGGGAAACACTGAAGCTTTCTTT
d_call: -; v_call: TRBV5-1; j_call: TRBJ2-3; clone_size: -; cdr3_aa: CASSPTPSGTDTQYF; cdr3_nt: TGCGCCAGCAGCCCAACTCCATCGGGCACAGATACGCAGTATTTT
d_call: -; v_call: TRBV7-2; j_call: TRBJ1-1; clone_size: -; cdr3_aa: CASSLARGSTEAFF; cdr3_nt: TGTGCCAGCAGCTTAGCACGGGGGAGCACTGAAGCTTTCTTT
d_call: -; v_call: TRBV20-1; j_call: TRBJ1-1; clone_size: -; cdr3_aa: CSARGAQGRVNTEAFF; cdr3_nt: TGCAGTGCTAGAGGGGCCCAGGGACGGGTGAACACTGAAGCTTTCTTT
d_call: TRBD1; v_call: TRBV29-1; j_call: TRBJ1-1; clone_size: -; cdr3_aa: CSVMTGRNTEAFF; cdr3_nt: TGCAGCGTAATGACAGGGAGGAACACTGAAGCTTTCTTT
d_call: -; v_call: TRBV6-2/TRBV6-3; j_call: TRBJ2-1; clone_size: -; cdr3_aa: CASSYSGTEQFF; cdr3_nt: TGTGCCAGCAGCTACAGTGGAACGGAGCAGTTCTTC
d_call: TRBD2; v_call: TRBV20-1; j_call: TRBJ2-3; clone_size: -; cdr3_aa: CSAPLGLAGEMDTQYF; cdr3_nt: TGCAGTGCCCCCCTGGGTCTAGCGGGAGAGATGGATACGCAGTATTTT
d_call: TRBD2; v_call: TRBV20-1; j_call: TRBJ2-7; clone_size: -; cdr3_aa: CSAAGAFVNF; cdr3_nt: TGCAGTGCAGCGGGAGCATTCGTAAACTTC
d_call: -; v_call: TRBV7-8; j_call: TRBJ2-3; clone_size: -; cdr3_aa: CASSLPALGTDTQYF; cdr3_nt: TGTGCCAGCAGCTTACCGGCTTTGGGCACAGATACGCAGTATTTT
d_call: TRBD2; v_call: TRBV9; j_call: TRBJ2-1; clone_size: once; cdr3_aa: CASSVVASGRHYNEQFF; cdr3_nt: TGTGCCAGCAGCGTAGTGGCTAGCGGGAGGCATTACAATGAGCAGTTCTTC
d_call: -; v_call: TRBV11-2; j_call: TRBJ2-3; clone_size: -; cdr3_aa: CASSGSRAWEDTQYF; cdr3_nt: TGTGCCAGCAGCGGATCCAGGGCTTGGGAAGATACGCAGTATTTT
d_call: TRBD1; v_call: TRBV5-6; j_call: TRBJ1-5; clone_size: few; cdr3_aa: CASSLAGQPSPKRPQHF; cdr3_nt: TGTGCCAGCAGCTTGGCGGGACAGCCATCCCCCAAGCGGCCCCAGCATTTT
d_call: TRBD2; v_call: TRBV4-3; j_call: TRBJ2-1; clone_size: -; cdr3_aa: CASRRRTSGYNEQFF; cdr3_nt: TGCGCCAGCAGGCGTCGGACTAGCGGTTACAATGAGCAGTTCTTC
d_call: TRBD2; v_call: TRBV7-9; j_call: TRBJ2-7; clone_size: -; cdr3_aa: CASSLALGGKQYF; cdr3_nt: TGTGCCAGCAGCTTAGCTCTGGGGGGGAAGCAGTACTTC
d_call: -; v_call: TRBV12-3/TRBV12-4; j_call: TRBJ1-4; clone_size: few; cdr3_aa: CASSLRFEKLFF; cdr3_nt: TGTGCCAGCAGTTTAAGGTTCGAAAAACTGTTTTTT
d_call: -; v_call: TRBV5-1; j_call: TRBJ1-1; clone_size: -; cdr3_aa: CASSLGAEPSPEAFF; cdr3_nt: TGCGCCAGCAGCTTGGGGGCTGAACCCTCCCCTGAAGCTTTCTTT
d_call: TRBD2; v_call: TRBV20-1; j_call: TRBJ2-7; clone_size: -; cdr3_aa: CSASVGLGPHEQYF; cdr3_nt: TGCAGTGCTAGTGTGGGACTAGGTCCCCACGAGCAGTACTTC
d_call: -; v_call: TRBV20-1; j_call: TRBJ2-7; clone_size: -; cdr3_aa: CSARGRAEPAYEQYF; cdr3_nt: TGCAGTGCTAGAGGCCGGGCGGAACCCGCCTACGAGCAGTACTTC
d_call: -; v_call: TRBV20-1; j_call: TRBJ1-5; clone_size: few; cdr3_aa: CSAREGFNQPQHF; cdr3_nt: TGCAGTGCTAGAGAAGGTTTCAATCAGCCCCAGCATTTT
d_call: TRBD2; v_call: TRBV7-6; j_call: TRBJ2-1; clone_size: -; cdr3_aa: CASSSRTSGSDKFF; cdr3_nt: TGTGCCAGCAGTTCAAGGACTAGCGGGAGTGACAAGTTCTTC